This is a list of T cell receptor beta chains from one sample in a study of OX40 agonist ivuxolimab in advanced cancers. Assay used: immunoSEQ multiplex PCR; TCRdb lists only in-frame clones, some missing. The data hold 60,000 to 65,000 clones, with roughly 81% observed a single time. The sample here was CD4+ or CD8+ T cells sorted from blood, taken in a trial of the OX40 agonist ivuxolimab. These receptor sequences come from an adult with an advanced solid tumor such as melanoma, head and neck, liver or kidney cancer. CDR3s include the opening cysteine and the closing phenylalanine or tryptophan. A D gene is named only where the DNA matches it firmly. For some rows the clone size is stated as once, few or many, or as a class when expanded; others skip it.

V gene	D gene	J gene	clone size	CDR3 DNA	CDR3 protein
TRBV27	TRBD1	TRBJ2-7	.	TGTGCCAGCACCCCAGGGACAGGGGGTTCCTACGAGCAGTACTTC	CASTPGTGGSYEQYF
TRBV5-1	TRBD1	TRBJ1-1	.	TGCGCCAGCAGCTTGTATGGGACAGAAGTGAACACTGAAGCTTTCTTT	CASSLYGTEVNTEAFF
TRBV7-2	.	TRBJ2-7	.	TGTGCCAGCAGCCGATCCGGCACAGTGAGCTCCTACGAGCAGTACTTC	CASSRSGTVSSYEQYF
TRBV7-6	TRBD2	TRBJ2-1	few	TGTGCCAGCAGCTTCTCCTTACTAGCGGGAGGTTACAATGAGCAGTTCTTC	CASSFSLLAGGYNEQFF
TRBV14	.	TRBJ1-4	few	TGTGCCAGCAGCCAAAAGCTGGGGGCGGGTGAAAAACTGTTTTTT	CASSQKLGAGEKLFF
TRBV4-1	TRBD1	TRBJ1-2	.	TGCGCCAGCAGCCCGGGGACAGGGGATGTCTATGGCTACACCTTC	CASSPGTGDVYGYTF
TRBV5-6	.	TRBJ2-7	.	TGTGCCAGCAGCTTGGTAGGGACCTTGCCCGAGCAGTACTTC	CASSLVGTLPEQYF
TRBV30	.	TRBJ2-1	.	TGTGCCTGGGTACGCAGGGGGGGCTACAATGAGCAGTTCTTC	CAWVRRGGYNEQFF
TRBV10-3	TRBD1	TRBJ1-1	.	TGTGCCATCAGTTTGACAGGGGAAGGTGAAGCTTTCTTT	CAISLTGEGEAFF
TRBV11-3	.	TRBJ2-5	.	TGTGCCAGCAGCTCGAGACTACAAGAGACCCAGTACTTC	CASSSRLQETQYF
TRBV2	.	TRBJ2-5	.	TGTGCCACCACAAAGACAGTTGGGGGAGAGACCCAGTACTTC	CATTKTVGGETQYF
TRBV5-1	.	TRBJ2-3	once	TGCGCCAGCTCCCAACGGGCAGATACGCAGTATTTT	CASSQRADTQYF
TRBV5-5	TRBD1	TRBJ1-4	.	TGTGCCAGCAGCCGGACAGGCCGAATAACTAATGAAAAACTGTTTTTT	CASSRTGRITNEKLFF
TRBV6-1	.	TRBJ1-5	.	TGTGCCAGCAGTGCCCTGGCCAATCAGCCCCAGCATTTT	CASSALANQPQHF
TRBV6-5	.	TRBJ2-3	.	TGTGCCAGCAGGTCCTCGGGGGGCACAGATACGCAGTATTTT	CASRSSGGTDTQYF
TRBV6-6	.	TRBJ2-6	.	TGTGCCAGCTCAGACTCTGGGGCCAACGTCCTGACTTTC	CASSDSGANVLTF
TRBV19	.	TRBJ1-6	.	TGTGCCAGTAGTACCCGAGGGCCCGGGAATAATTCACCCCTCCACTTT	CASSTRGPGNNSPLHF
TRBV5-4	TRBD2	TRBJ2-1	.	TGTGCCAGCAGCTTGGCCAGGCTAGCGGGGTACAATGAGCAGTTCTTC	CASSLARLAGYNEQFF
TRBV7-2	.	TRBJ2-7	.	TGTGCCAGCAGCTTAGGATCCCCTAGTCCCCTCGAGCAGTACTTC	CASSLGSPSPLEQYF
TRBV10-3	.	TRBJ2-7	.	TGTGCCATCAGTGCCGGGGGGCCCTACGAGCAGTACTTC	CAISAGGPYEQYF
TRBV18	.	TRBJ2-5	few	TGTGCCAGCTCACCCGGTGTCAGGGAGACCCAGTACTTC	CASSPGVRETQYF
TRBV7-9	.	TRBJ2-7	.	TGTGCCAGCAGCCTAGCTGGGGCCCAGAGGGAGTACTTC	CASSLAGAQREYF
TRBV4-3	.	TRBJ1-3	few	TGCGCCAGCAGCCAAGATCAGGCAGGGGCTAGAAACACCATATATTTT	CASSQDQAGARNTIYF
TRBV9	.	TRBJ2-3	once	TGTGCCAGCAGCACAGGTACTGATACGCAGTATTTT	CASSTGTDTQYF
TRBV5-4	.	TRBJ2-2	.	TGTGCCAGCAGCTTGGGTGGCAGACCGAACACCGGGGAGCTGTTTTTT	CASSLGGRPNTGELFF
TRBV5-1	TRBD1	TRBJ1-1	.	TGCGCCAGCAGCTCCGGGGACAGGTTATCCACTGAAGCTTTCTTT	CASSSGDRLSTEAFF
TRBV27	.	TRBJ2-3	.	TGTGCCAGCAGTTCCGAAAGACTACTGATCACAGATACGCAGTATTTT	CASSSERLLITDTQYF
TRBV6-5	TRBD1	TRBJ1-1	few	TGTGCCAGCAGTCCCGCAGGGGGGAAGAACACTGAAGCTTTCTTT	CASSPAGGKNTEAFF
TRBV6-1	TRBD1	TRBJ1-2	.	TGTGCCAGCAGTGACTACGGGACAGCTAACTATGGCTACACCTTC	CASSDYGTANYGYTF
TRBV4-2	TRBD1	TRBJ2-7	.	TGTGCCAGCAGCCAAGATGCAGGGGGCAGGTCGGAGCAGTACTTC	CASSQDAGGRSEQYF
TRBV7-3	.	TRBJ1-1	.	TGTGCCAGCAGCTTTATGGGCCGCGGCTCGAACACTGAAGCTTTCTTT	CASSFMGRGSNTEAFF
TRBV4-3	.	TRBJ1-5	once	TGCGCCAGCAGCCAAGATAGTTCCCGGGAACAGCCCCAGCATTTT	CASSQDSSREQPQHF
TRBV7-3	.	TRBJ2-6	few	TGTGCCAGCAGCTTAATGGCTGGGGCCAACGTCCTGACTTTC	CASSLMAGANVLTF
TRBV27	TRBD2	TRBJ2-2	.	TGTGCCAGCAGTTTATCGAGACTAGCGGGAGTCACCGGGGAGCTGTTTTTT	CASSLSRLAGVTGELFF
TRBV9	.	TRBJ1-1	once	TGTGCCAGCAGCGTAAGAAGCATGAACACTGAAGCTTTCTTT	CASSVRSMNTEAFF
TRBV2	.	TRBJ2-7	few	TGTGCCAGCAGGGAACAGGGTTACGAGCAGTACTTC	CASREQGYEQYF
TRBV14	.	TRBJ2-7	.	TGTGCCAGCAGCCAGACTAGAGTAGGAGAGCAGTACTTC	CASSQTRVGEQYF
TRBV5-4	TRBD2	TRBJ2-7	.	TGTGCCAGCAGCTTGGGACTAGCGGGGGAGTACTACGAGCAGTACTTC	CASSLGLAGEYYEQYF
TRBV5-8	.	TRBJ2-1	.	TGTGCCAGCAGTTGGGGAGGTGCTGGGGTGCAGTTCTTC	CASSWGGAGVQFF
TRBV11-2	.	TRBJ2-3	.	TGTGCCAGCAGCTTCTCCGGTGGGGGGGATACGCAGTATTTT	CASSFSGGGDTQYF
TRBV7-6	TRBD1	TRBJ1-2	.	TGTGCCAGCAGCTTAAGATACAGGGGGCGACTTGCTAACTATGGCTACACCTTC	CASSLRYRGRLANYGYTF
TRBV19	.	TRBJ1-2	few	TGTGCCAGTAGTGCCGACTCCAAACTCTATGGCTACACCTTC	CASSADSKLYGYTF
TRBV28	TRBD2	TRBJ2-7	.	TGTGCCAGCGGACTAGCGGGGGTTCTAAGGGCCTACGAGCAGTACTTC	CASGLAGVLRAYEQYF
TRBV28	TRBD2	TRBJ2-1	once	TGTGCCAGCAGTTCCATTCGACTAGCGGGGGCCTACAATGAGCAGTTCTTC	CASSSIRLAGAYNEQFF
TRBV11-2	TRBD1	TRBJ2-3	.	TGTGCCAGCAGCTTACAGGGGGTGAACACAGATACGCAGTATTTT	CASSLQGVNTDTQYF
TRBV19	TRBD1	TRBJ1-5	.	TGTGCCAGTAGTATAGAGGGACAGGGGAACCTACTTAATCAGCCCCAGCATTTT	CASSIEGQGNLLNQPQHF
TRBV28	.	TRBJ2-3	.	TGTGCCTACGGGGCACGGGACCCAACAAATACGCAGTATTTT	CAYGARDPTNTQYF
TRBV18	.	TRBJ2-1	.	TGTGCCAGCTCACCGGAAGGCTACAATGAGCAGTTCTTC	CASSPEGYNEQFF
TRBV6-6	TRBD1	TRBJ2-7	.	TGTGCCAGCAGTTACTCGGGACAGGGGGCCTCCGAGCAGTACTTC	CASSYSGQGASEQYF
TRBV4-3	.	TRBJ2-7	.	TGCGCCAGCAGCCAAGACAGGAGCTACGAGCAGTACTTC	CASSQDRSYEQYF
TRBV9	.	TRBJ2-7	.	TGTGCCAGCACCCATGCCGGGGACCGAGGCGAGCAGTACTTC	CASTHAGDRGEQYF
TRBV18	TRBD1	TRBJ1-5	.	TGTGCCAGCTCACCTGTCGGACAGGGTGGGAATCAGCCCCAGCATTTT	CASSPVGQGGNQPQHF
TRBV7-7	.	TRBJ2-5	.	TGTGCTAGCAGCTTAGTAGGGACTCGACAAGAGACCCAGTACTTC	CASSLVGTRQETQYF
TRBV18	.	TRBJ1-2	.	TGTGCCAGCTCACCATCCGGGGACTATGGCTACACCTTC	CASSPSGDYGYTF
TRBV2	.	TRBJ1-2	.	TGTGCCAGCAGTGCACAGGGATACTATGGCTACACCTTC	CASSAQGYYGYTF